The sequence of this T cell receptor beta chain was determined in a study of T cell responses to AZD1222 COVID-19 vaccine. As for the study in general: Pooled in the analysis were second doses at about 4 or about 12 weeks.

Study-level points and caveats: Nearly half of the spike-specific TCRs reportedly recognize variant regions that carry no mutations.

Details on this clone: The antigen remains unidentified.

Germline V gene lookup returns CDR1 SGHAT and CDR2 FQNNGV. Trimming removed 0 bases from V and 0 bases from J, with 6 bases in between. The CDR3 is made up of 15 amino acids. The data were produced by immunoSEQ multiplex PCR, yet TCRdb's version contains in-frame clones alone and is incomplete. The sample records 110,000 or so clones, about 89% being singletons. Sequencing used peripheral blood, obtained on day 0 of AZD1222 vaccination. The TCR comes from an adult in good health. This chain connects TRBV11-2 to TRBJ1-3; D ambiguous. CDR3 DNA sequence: TGTGCCAGCAGCTTAGAACCGACCTCTGGAAACACCATATATTTT. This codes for CASSLEPTSGNTIYF. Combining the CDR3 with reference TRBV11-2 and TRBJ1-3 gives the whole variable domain EAGVAQSPRYKIIEKRQSVAFWCNPISGHATLYWYQQILGQGPKLLIQFQNNGVVDDSQLPKDRFSAERLKGVDSTLKIQPAKLEDSAVYLCASSLEPTSGNTIYFGEGSWLTVV.